This TCR beta chain was sequenced for a study of type 1 regulatory T cells. For the study at large: An in vitro protocol generated T-allo10, a Tr1-enriched, alloantigen-specific CD4 T cell product.

This clonotype showed up many times. TCRdb ran MiXCR on the reads and lists one entry per CDR3 protein. The sample gives some 18,000 distinct CDR3 sequences, roughly 10% of which show up once; over 2.5% is in the top ten. The V gene's germline CDR1 is MNHNS and CDR2 SASEGT. The CDR3 contains 15 residues. V dropped 7 bases and J dropped 2 bases, with 12 bases sitting between them. This sequence joins TRBV6-1 and TRBJ2-6; D might be TRBD1 or TRBD2, each matching 6 bases. The TCR originated in a human donor in good health. Input material: CD4+ T cells, either the whole sample or a sorted fraction (not recorded which). CDR3 DNA sequence: TGTGCCAGCACTAACAGGGAGGCTGGGGCCAACGTCCTGACTTTC. Translated, it gives CASTNREAGANVLTF.